The clone carrying this T cell receptor beta chain appeared many times. Antigen: not known. The data are from a study of T cells in Graves' hyperthyroidism and ophthalmopathy. General study results and limits: Within blood appeared most thyroid clonotypes that had expanded above 0.001.

Each 10 ml fresh peripheral blood draw supplied the PBMCs. The TCR beta CDR3 regions underwent amplification using RNA transcripts as the source. HTBI primers were used for first-round RT-PCR of the TCR CDR3. TCRdb recomputed calls from the multiplex PCR reads with MiXCR, one row per CDR3 protein. Among approximately 590,000 distinct CDR3 sequences, around a sixth were seen once, and the ten largest hold under 8%. Germline CDR1 reads SGHAT; CDR2 reads FQNNGV. This CDR3 comprises 16 residues. V lost 5 bases and J lost 2, with 17 bases in between. Source material: blood. The rearrangement uses TRBV11-2 and TRBJ2-3; the D gene is possibly TRBD2 (6 bases). This TCR came from a woman in her 30s with Graves' hyperthyroidism. The CDR3 nucleotides are TGTGCCAGCAGCGACCAGGGACTGCCAAACACAGATACGCAGTATTTT. Its protein product is CASSDQGLPNTDTQYF.